This T cell receptor (beta chain) was profiled in a study of T cell changes during pregnancy in multiple sclerosis. Some clones are missing from TCRdb's copy, which holds only in-frame ones; the method was immunoSEQ multiplex PCR. This sample has about 58,000 clones, with 93% found just once. CDR3 length equals 15 residues. Trimming shortened V by 5 bases and J by 1 base, and 11 bases separated the two germline ends. The germline CDR1 and CDR2 sequences are PRHDT and FYEKMQ (reference sequence). This sequence was found in a female donor with multiple sclerosis, enrolled in a pregnancy study. Sequenced here: CD8+ T cells from peripheral blood mononuclear cells, sampled in the second trimester of pregnancy. V usage is TRBV13 and J usage is TRBJ2-2; TRBD2 might be the D (5 bases). Here the CDR3 DNA reads TGTGCCAGCAGCCCGCCGGGGAAGAACACCGGGGAGCTGTTTTTT. Amino acids: CASSPPGKNTGELFF.